This TCR beta chain derives from a study of cytomegalovirus exposure and HLA in healthy donors. Study-level results: It was only CMV serostatus that was available as immune exposure information. A later analysis reportedly identified an Asian-associated ancestry cluster as carrying fewer N-insertions than the approximately 730-donor mean.

At sampling all donors were nominally healthy, likely with unrecorded immune exposures. Details on this clone: Its antigen is unidentified.

Use of 60 Vbeta and 13 Jbeta primers characterized the PCR. Sequenced by immunoSEQ multiplex PCR; TCRdb stores in-frame clones only, minus some. The sample lists about 250,000 clones; over 75% were seen once. The germline V gene has CDR1 SGHKS and CDR2 YYEKEE (reference sequence). The CDR3 has 14 residues. Trimming removed 2 bases from V and 4 bases from J; junction bases left unmatched: 5. The specimen was PBMCs. The rearrangement joins TRBV5-5 to TRBJ1-1, with 7 bases that match TRBD1. This receptor was taken from a boy younger than 18 in good health and CMV-seronegative. The CDR3 reads CASSLDRVITEAFF. Written as DNA, the CDR3 is TGTGCCAGCAGCTTAGACAGGGTGATCACTGAAGCTTTCTTT.